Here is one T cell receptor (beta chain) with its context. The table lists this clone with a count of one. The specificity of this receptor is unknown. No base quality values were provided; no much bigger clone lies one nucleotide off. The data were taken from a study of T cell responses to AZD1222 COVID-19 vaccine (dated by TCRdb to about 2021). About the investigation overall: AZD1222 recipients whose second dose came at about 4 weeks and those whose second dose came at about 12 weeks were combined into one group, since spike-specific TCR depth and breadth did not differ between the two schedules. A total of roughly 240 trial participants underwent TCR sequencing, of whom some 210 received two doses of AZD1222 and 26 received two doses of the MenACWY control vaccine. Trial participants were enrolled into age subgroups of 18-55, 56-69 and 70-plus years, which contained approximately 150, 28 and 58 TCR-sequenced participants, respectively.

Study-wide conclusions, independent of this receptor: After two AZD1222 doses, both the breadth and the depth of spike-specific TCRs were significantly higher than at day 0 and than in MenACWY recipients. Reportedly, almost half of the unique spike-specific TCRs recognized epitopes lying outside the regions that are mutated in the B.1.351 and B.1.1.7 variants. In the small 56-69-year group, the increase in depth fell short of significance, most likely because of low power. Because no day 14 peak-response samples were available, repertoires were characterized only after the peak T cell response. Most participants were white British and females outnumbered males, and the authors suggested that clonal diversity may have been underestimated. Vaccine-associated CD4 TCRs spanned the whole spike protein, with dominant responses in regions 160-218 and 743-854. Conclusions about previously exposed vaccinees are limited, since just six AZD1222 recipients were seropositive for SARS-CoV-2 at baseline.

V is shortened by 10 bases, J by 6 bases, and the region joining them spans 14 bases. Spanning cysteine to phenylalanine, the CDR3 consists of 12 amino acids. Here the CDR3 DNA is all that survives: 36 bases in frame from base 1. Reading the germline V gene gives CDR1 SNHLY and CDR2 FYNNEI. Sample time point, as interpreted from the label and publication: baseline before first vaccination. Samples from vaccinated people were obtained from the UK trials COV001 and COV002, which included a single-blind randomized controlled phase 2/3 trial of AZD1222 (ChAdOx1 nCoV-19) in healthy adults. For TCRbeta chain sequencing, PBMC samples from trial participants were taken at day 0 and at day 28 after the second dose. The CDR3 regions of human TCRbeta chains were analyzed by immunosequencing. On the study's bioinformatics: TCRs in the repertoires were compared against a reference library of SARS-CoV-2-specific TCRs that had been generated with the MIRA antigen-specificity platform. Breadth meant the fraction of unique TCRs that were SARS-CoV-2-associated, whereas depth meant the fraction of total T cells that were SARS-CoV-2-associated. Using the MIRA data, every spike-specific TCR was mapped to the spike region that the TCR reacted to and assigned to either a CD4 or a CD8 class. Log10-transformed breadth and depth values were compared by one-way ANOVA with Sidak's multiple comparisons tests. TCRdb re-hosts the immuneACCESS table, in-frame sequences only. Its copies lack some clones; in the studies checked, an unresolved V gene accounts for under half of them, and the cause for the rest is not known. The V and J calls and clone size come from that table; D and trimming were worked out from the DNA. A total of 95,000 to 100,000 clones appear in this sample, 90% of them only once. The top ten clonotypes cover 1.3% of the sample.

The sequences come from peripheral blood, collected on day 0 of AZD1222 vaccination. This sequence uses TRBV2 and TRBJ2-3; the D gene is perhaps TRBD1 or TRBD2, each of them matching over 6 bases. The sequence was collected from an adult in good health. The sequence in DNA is TGTGCCACAAGGGGGGAAACCGATACGCAGTATTTT. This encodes CATRGETDTQYF. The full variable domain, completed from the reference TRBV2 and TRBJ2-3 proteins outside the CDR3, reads EPEVTQTPSHQVTQMGQEVILRCVPISNHLYFYWYRQILGQKVEFLVSFYNNEISEKSEIFDDQFSVERPDGSNFTLKIRSTKLEDSAMYFCATRGETDTQYFGPGTRLTVL.